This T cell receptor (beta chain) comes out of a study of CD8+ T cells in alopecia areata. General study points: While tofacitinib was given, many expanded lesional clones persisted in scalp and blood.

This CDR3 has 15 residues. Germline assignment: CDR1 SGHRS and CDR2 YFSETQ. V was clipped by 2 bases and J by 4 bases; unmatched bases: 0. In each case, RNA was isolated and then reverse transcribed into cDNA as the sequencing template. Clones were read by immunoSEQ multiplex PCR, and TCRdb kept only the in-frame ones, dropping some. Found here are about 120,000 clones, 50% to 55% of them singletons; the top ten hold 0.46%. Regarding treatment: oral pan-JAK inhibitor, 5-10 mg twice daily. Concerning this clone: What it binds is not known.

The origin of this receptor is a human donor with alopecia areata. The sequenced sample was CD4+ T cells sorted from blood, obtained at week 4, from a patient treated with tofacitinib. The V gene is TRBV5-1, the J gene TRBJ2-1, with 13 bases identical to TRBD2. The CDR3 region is CASSLLAGGYNEQFF. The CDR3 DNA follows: TGCGCCAGCAGCTTACTAGCGGGGGGGTACAATGAGCAGTTCTTC. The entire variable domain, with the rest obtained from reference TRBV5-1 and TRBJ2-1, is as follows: KAGVTQTPRYLIKTRGQQVTLSCSPISGHRSVSWYQQTPGQGLQFLFEYFSETQRNKGNFPGRFSGRQFSNSRSEMNVSTLELGDSALYLCASSLLAGGYNEQFFGPGTRLTVL.